This is a list of T cell receptor beta chains from one sample in a study of CD8 T cells in Susac syndrome. From the immunoSEQ multiplex PCR reads, TCRdb called clonotypes with MiXCR, one entry per CDR3 protein. The table has about 240,000 distinct CDR3 sequences, almost 97% seen once; the top ten hold around 0.1%. The sequenced material came from CD4+ T cells from PBMCs. The receptors here all came from a human donor with Susac syndrome. Both conserved end residues are part of each CDR3. The D gene is left open where the match is weak. Clone size is not always given. Where it is, it says once, few, many or a class for expanded clones.

.	.	TRBV28	CASRLSGQPQHF
once	.	TRBV12-3/TRBV12-4	CASSPTGMETQYF
.	TRBD2	TRBV20-1	CSAKLAGLHYEQYF
.	.	TRBV29-1	CSVEGPVYGYTF
.	TRBD1	TRBV20-1	CSVGQINTEAFF
.	TRBD2	TRBV20-1	CSARDRRASGRTEQFF
.	TRBD2	TRBV19	CASSIVLAPGYNEQFF
.	.	TRBV18	CASSPSSSYNEQFF
.	TRBD1	TRBV9	CASSVGSGGDTGELFF
.	TRBD1	TRBV4-2	CASSQLQGGNTEAFF
.	TRBD2	TRBV20-1	CSATGTSGAYEQYF
.	.	TRBV9	CASSESGDYGYTF
.	.	TRBV30	CAWSVFPPTRNQPQHF
.	.	TRBV29-1	CSGTQGETQYF
.	TRBD2	TRBV20-1	CSARLLGRDTGELFF
.	.	TRBV7-3	CASSLNGAQETQYF
.	.	TRBV20-1	CSASVSGLGKDTQYF
.	TRBD1	TRBV5-1	CASSELGQQEETQYF
.	.	TRBV24-1	CATNEQFF
.	.	TRBV29-1	CSVEGAPGRNSYEQYF
.	.	TRBV7-8	CASRGGGLGGTEAFF
.	.	TRBV20-1	CSARDRMTDEALEAFF
.	.	TRBV20-1	CSARDHGYNEQFF
.	TRBD1	TRBV20-1	CSAPGGGLSNQPQHF
.	.	TRBV12-3/TRBV12-4	CASSLYPGDRVNTEAFF
once	.	TRBV29-1	CSVGAGPTGETQYF
.	.	TRBV20-1	CSASRQGADQPQHF
.	.	TRBV7-9	CASSPITGEETQYF
.	TRBD2	TRBV12-3/TRBV12-4	CASRASGSNEQYF
.	TRBD1	TRBV19	CASRRTGNQPQHF
.	.	TRBV11-1	CASSFQLASGDEQFF
.	.	TRBV14	CASSQQVRGELFF
.	.	TRBV30	CAWTGPTVITDTQYF
.	.	TRBV2	CASKGEGGPTYEQYF
.	.	TRBV28	CASRPPLGKANYGYTF
.	TRBD1	TRBV12-3/TRBV12-4	CASRPRQGYEQYF
.	.	TRBV3-1	CASSQGYSGELFF
.	.	TRBV19	CASGPPSPQHF
once	TRBD2	TRBV7-8	CASSLDHASGSLSYNEQFF
.	.	TRBV4-2	CASSQDRGLYSYNEQFF
.	TRBD2	TRBV6-6	CASKYGTSQDEQFF
.	TRBD2	TRBV12-3/TRBV12-4	CASSLLAGYTSYNEQFF
.	.	TRBV3-1	CASSQGREPRDTQYF
.	.	TRBV5-8	CASSFRVGMNTEAFF
.	.	TRBV30	CAWTPGSQTEAFF
.	TRBD2	TRBV20-1	CSARSWTSGYNEQFF